This record concerns one T cell receptor (beta chain) sequence. The data originate from a study of blood T cell repertoires in COVID-19. CDR1 is SGHAT and CDR2 is FQNNGV in the germline V gene. The trim removed 7 bases at V and 2 bases at J, leaving 6 bases unmatched. The CDR3 has 17 amino acids. This table comes from immunoSEQ multiplex PCR, and its TCRdb copy is limited to in-frame clones, with some not included. The sample carries roughly 150,000 clones, 75% to 80% recorded once. The sequenced material came from peripheral blood. This TCR was recovered from an elderly woman with acute or convalescent COVID-19. The chain has TRBV11-2 and TRBJ2-2; 14 bases line up with TRBD2. CDR3 protein: CASTRLAGGGNTGELFF. The CDR3 DNA follows: TGTGCCAGCACCCGACTAGCGGGAGGGGGAAACACCGGGGAGCTGTTTTTT.